The rows below give T cell receptor beta chains drawn from one sample of a study of T cells after yellow fever vaccination. One entry per CDR3 protein, called by TCRdb with MiXCR from the 5' RACE reads. Here the sample spans tens of thousands of distinct CDR3 sequences, around 7.7% being singletons. Sequencing was performed on CD8+ T cells sorted from PBMCs, taken on the day of the yellow fever booster vaccination. The receptors shown here come from a man aged 30-40 years who received the YFV17D yellow fever vaccine. CDR3s include the opening cysteine and the closing phenylalanine or tryptophan. Fields, in order: clone size, J gene, D gene, V gene, CDR3 protein, CDR3 DNA. A D gene is named only where the DNA matches it firmly. Clone size is given for some rows only: seen once, a few or many times, or a class if the clone is expanded.

abundance: few; j_gene: TRBJ1-4; d_gene: NA; v_gene: TRBV20-1; CDR3aa: CSATTGFNEKLFF; CDR3nt: TGCAGTGCCACGACAGGATTTAATGAAAAACTGTTTTTT
abundance: many; j_gene: TRBJ2-1; d_gene: TRBD2; v_gene: TRBV7-9; CDR3aa: CASSGSGTSYNEQFF; CDR3nt: TGTGCCAGCAGCGGTAGCGGGACCTCCTACAATGAGCAGTTCTTC
abundance: NA; j_gene: TRBJ2-7; d_gene: NA; v_gene: TRBV9; CDR3aa: CASSVASDGLYEQYF; CDR3nt: TGTGCCAGCAGCGTAGCTTCGGACGGATTGTACGAGCAGTACTTC
abundance: many; j_gene: TRBJ2-7; d_gene: NA; v_gene: TRBV5-6; CDR3aa: CASSLAVSEQYF; CDR3nt: TGTGCCAGCAGCTTGGCGGTAAGCGAGCAGTACTTC
abundance: few; j_gene: TRBJ2-3; d_gene: NA; v_gene: TRBV5-1; CDR3aa: CASSLVPGPDTQYF; CDR3nt: TGCGCCAGCAGCTTGGTTCCCGGACCCGATACGCAGTATTTT
abundance: few; j_gene: TRBJ2-2; d_gene: TRBD2; v_gene: TRBV4-2; CDR3aa: CASSPGSGRETGELFF; CDR3nt: TGTGCCAGCAGCCCCGGAAGCGGGAGGGAAACCGGGGAGCTGTTTTTT
abundance: many; j_gene: TRBJ2-1; d_gene: TRBD1; v_gene: TRBV7-9; CDR3aa: CASSSRGLREQFF; CDR3nt: TGTGCCAGCAGCTCCAGGGGGCTAAGGGAGCAGTTCTTC
abundance: NA; j_gene: TRBJ2-7; d_gene: NA; v_gene: TRBV24-1; CDR3aa: CATSDSGHAYEQYF; CDR3nt: TGTGCCACCAGTGATTCCGGACATGCCTACGAGCAGTACTTC
abundance: few; j_gene: TRBJ1-1; d_gene: NA; v_gene: TRBV6-5; CDR3aa: CASSYSGGWTEAFF; CDR3nt: TGTGCCAGCAGTTATTCCGGGGGGTGGACTGAAGCTTTCTTT
abundance: few; j_gene: TRBJ2-3; d_gene: NA; v_gene: TRBV24-1; CDR3aa: CATSGRVETDTQYF; CDR3nt: TGTGCCACCTCGGGGCGAGTTGAGACAGATACGCAGTATTTT